Below, one TCR beta chain is given with its context. Antigen unknown. Using immunoSEQ multiplex PCR, the repertoire was profiled, and TCRdb retains in-frame clones only, with some absent. The repertoire includes about 120,000 clones, over 85% of them detected once, and over 0.1% sits in the top ten. The data originate from a study of graft-versus-host responses after intestinal transplantation. Study observations and caveats: Some GvH clones were seen earlier in gut or blood, suggesting intestinal origin.

This receptor was obtained from a human donor who received an intestinal transplant. The sample in question was unstimulated CD4+ T cells sorted from spleen or lymph node cells, obtained before intestinal transplant.

CDR3 bases: TGCGCCAGCAAGTTCGATGGGAGCACCGGGGAGCTGTTTTTT. Translating it yields CASKFDGSTGELFF. This chain joins TRBV10-2 and TRBJ2-2; D may be TRBD2 (5 bases). Looked up from germline, CDR1 is WSHSY and CDR2 is SAAADI. The CDR3 runs to 14 residues. V was trimmed by 7 bases and J by 4 bases, leaving 13 bases between them.